The 19 T cell receptor beta chains listed next were all sequenced from one sample in a study of blood T cell repertoires in COVID-19. Clones were sequenced by immunoSEQ multiplex PCR, and TCRdb holds only the in-frame ones, with some missing. The table records about 160,000 clones, 60% to 85% of them present only once. Specimen: peripheral blood. The receptors come from a man aged 60 to 75 with acute or convalescent COVID-19.

There are a few counts of this clone. The genes are TRBV30 and TRBJ2-7; 9 bases are a match to TRBD1. V shed 5 bases, J shed 5 bases, and the junction held 4 bases outside the gene matches. CDR1 and CDR2 (germline): GTSNPN, SVGIG (reference sequence). This CDR3 is built from 12 residues. The CDR3 sequence is CAWGQGTHEQYF. CDR3 bases: TGTGCCTGGGGACAGGGGACGCACGAGCAGTACTTC.

The chain carries TRBV21-1 and TRBJ1-2. TRBV21-1 is a pseudogene. The CDR3 is 16 amino acids. The CDR3 protein is CASSKDAGARFYGYTF. CDR3 DNA sequence: TGTGCCAGCAGCAAAGACGCGGGGGCGCGTTTCTATGGCTACACCTTC.

The chain links TRBV4-1 to TRBJ2-5; 7 bases align to TRBD1. The germline gives CDR1 MGHRA, CDR2 YSYEKL. V shed 2 bases, J shed 2 bases, and the junction held 8 bases outside the gene matches. The CDR3 extends over 16 amino acids. In DNA, the CDR3 is TGCGCCAGCAGCCAACCCAACAGGGGACCACAAGAGACCCAGTACTTC. As protein: CASSQPNRGPQETQYF.

The rearrangement links TRBV19 to TRBJ1-5; 7 bases agree with TRBD1. V lost 8 bases and J lost 6; bases outside the gene matches: 4. Germline V CDR1 and CDR2: LNHDA, SQIVND (reference sequence). The CDR3 sequence is 12 residues long. The CDR3 DNA is TGTGCCAGTCGCCAGGGGGGTCAGCCCCAGCATTTT. Translation: CASRQGGQPQHF. Filled out from reference TRBV19 and TRBJ1-5, the complete variable domain reads DGGITQSPKYLFRKEGQNVTLSCEQNLNHDAMYWYRQDPGQGLRLIYYSQIVNDFQKGDIAEGYSVSREKKESFPLTVTSAQKNPTAFYLCASRQGGQPQHFGDGTRLSIL.

The V and J genes are TRBV2 and TRBJ1-4, with TRBD1 identical over 7 bases. Germline V gives CDR1 SNHLY, CDR2 FYNNEI. The CDR3 is made up of 15 amino acids. The trim removed 3 bases at V and 8 bases at J, leaving 9 bases unmatched. CDR3 sequence reads: CASSDPTGILEKLFF. The CDR3 nucleotides are TGTGCCAGCAGTGACCCGACAGGGATCTTAGAAAAACTGTTTTTT.

This chain joins TRBV9 and TRBJ2-3; 9 bases match TRBD2. CDR1 and CDR2 (germline): SGDLS, YYNGEE. V shed 4 bases, J shed 6 bases, and the junction held 9 bases outside the gene matches. This CDR3 is 15 amino acids long. The CDR3 here is CASSKGLAPGDTQYF. In nucleotides, the CDR3 is TGTGCCAGCAGCAAGGGACTAGCCCCTGGGGATACGCAGTATTTT.

For this clone: Other DNA sequences in this sample translate to the same CDR3. The chain links TRBV30 to TRBJ2-7, with D perhaps TRBD2 (6 bases). Trimming took off 2 bases at V and 3 bases at J, with 11 bases between the two ends. The CDR3 is 13 residues long. CDR1 GTSNPN and CDR2 SVGIG come from the germline V gene (reference sequence). CDR3 sequence reads: CAWSPGGGYEQYF. CDR3 sequence (DNA): TGTGCCTGGAGTCCCGGGGGTGGCTACGAGCAGTACTTC.

The genes are TRBV5-5 and TRBJ2-5; D is possibly TRBD2 (5 bases). The CDR3 length is 14 residues. The germline CDR1 and CDR2 sequences are SGHKS and YYEKEE (reference sequence). V was cut by 4 bases and J by 5 bases, with 15 bases left in between. The CDR3, as DNA: TGTGCCAGCAGCCCGGAGGCACTCGGGGAGACCCAGTACTTC. Translation gives CASSPEALGETQYF.

The chain has TRBV11-2 and TRBJ1-2; the D gene is possibly TRBD1 (6 bases). CDR1 is SGHAT, CDR2 FQNNGV, per germline. Trimming took off 1 base at V and 0 bases at J, with 9 bases between the two ends. The CDR3 is 15 amino acids. The DNA for the CDR3 is TGTGCCAGCAGCTTAGGGGGGGGCCCTAACTATGGCTACACCTTC. It translates to CASSLGGGPNYGYTF.

The V gene is TRBV9, the J gene TRBJ2-2; D may be TRBD2 (5 bases). Germline CDR1 reads SGDLS; CDR2 reads YYNGEE. V was shortened by 0 bases and J by 5 bases, with 8 bases between the two germline ends. This CDR3 contains 14 residues. The CDR3, as DNA: TGTGCCAGCAGCGTAGTTTCGGGGACCGGGGAGCTGTTTTTT. Amino acid sequence: CASSVVSGTGELFF.

This chain connects TRBV27 to TRBJ1-2; 9 nucleotides line up with TRBD1. V was clipped by 4 bases and J by 8 bases; unmatched bases: 8. The V gene's germline CDR1 is MNHEY and CDR2 SMNVEV (reference sequence). There are 14 residues in the CDR3. CDR3 residues: CASSSPGTGGGYTF. The CDR3 coding sequence is TGTGCCAGCAGTTCACCCGGAACAGGGGGCGGCTACACCTTC.

This clone was detected a few times. The chain couples TRBV11-2 to TRBJ1-6, with D possibly being TRBD1 (6 bases). CDR3 length equals 15 residues. Germline V gene data show CDR1 as SGHAT and CDR2 as FQNNGV. The V end was cut by 7 bases, the J end by 5 bases, with 15 bases between. CDR3 DNA: TGTGCCAGCACCACTGGGGACATAGATAATTCACCCCTCCACTTT. Translating it yields CASTTGDIDNSPLHF.

The chain employs TRBV5-6 and TRBJ1-5; weak D call: TRBD1 (6 bases). Germline-derived CDR1 and CDR2 are SGHDT and YYEEEE. CDR3 length equals 16 residues. Between the trimmed V and J ends, which lost 4 bases and 6 bases, there was a span of 20 bases. The CDR3 DNA is TGTGCCAGCAGCGGAGCAGGGGCCAAGTTCGGTCAGCCCCAGCATTTT. Amino acids: CASSGAGAKFGQPQHF.

The rearrangement uses TRBV2 and TRBJ1-6, with 7 nucleotides matching TRBD1. V was clipped by 6 bases and J by 7 bases; unmatched bases: 9. Germline V CDR1 and CDR2: SNHLY, FYNNEI. The CDR3 extends over 15 amino acids. Written as DNA, the CDR3 is TGTGCCAGCAGCTCGGACAGGCCGGGGAATTCACCCCTCCACTTT. It is translated as CASSSDRPGNSPLHF.

The DNA for the CDR3 is TGTGCCAGCTTTACCGGGACAAACTATAATTCACCCCTCCACTTT. Encoded protein: CASFTGTNYNSPLHF. The chain employs TRBV6-5 and TRBJ1-6; D is possibly TRBD1 (6 bases). The CDR3 totals 15 residues. From germline, CDR1 is MNHEY and CDR2 SVGAGI. V dropped 8 bases and J dropped 3 bases, with 14 bases sitting between them.

The chain joins TRBV5-4 to TRBJ2-1; no firm D call. The germline CDR1 and CDR2 sequences are SGHNT and YYREEE (reference sequence). The CDR3 is 14 amino acids. Trimming took 0 bases from V and 8 from J, leaving 12 bases between them. In nucleotides, the CDR3 is TGTGCCAGCAGCTTGGGCAGAAACGAAGATGAGCAGTTCTTC. It specifies CASSLGRNEDEQFF. Using reference TRBV5-4 and TRBJ2-1 for the parts outside the CDR3, the full variable domain is ETGVTQSPTHLIKTRGQQVTLRCSSQSGHNTVSWYQQALGQGPQFIFQYYREEENGRGNFPPRFSGLQFPNYSSELNVNALELDDSALYLCASSLGRNEDEQFFGPGTRLTVL.

The J gene is TRBJ1-2, the V gene TRBV6-5; D is unclear. Germline CDR1 MNHEY, CDR2 SVGAGI. Deletions cut 0 bases from V and 7 bases from J, with 15 bases between. CDR3 size: 15 residues. The CDR3 sequence is CASSYSAALGAGYTF. In DNA, the CDR3 is TGTGCCAGCAGTTACTCTGCCGCTCTCGGTGCTGGCTACACCTTC.

The rearrangement joins TRBV6-2 or TRBV6-3 to TRBJ1-5; 8 positions match TRBD1. This CDR3 spans 15 amino acids. The germline V gene has CDR1 MNHEY and CDR2 SVGEGT. The V segment lost 5 bases and the J segment 6 bases; nucleotides outside the gene matches: 9. The CDR3 region is CASSPQSTGGQPQHF. The CDR3, as DNA: TGTGCCAGCAGTCCCCAGTCAACAGGGGGTCAGCCCCAGCATTTT.

CDR3 residues: CASSYRGYEQYF. DNA of the CDR3: TGTGCCAGCTCCTACAGGGGCTACGAGCAGTACTTC. This chain connects TRBV25-1 to TRBJ2-7; 7 bases map to TRBD1. This CDR3 comprises 12 residues. Germline values: CDR1 MGHDK, CDR2 SYGVNS. V was clipped by 8 bases and J by 3 bases; unmatched bases: 4.